This T cell receptor beta chain is from a study of control samples from healthy donors and cancer patients (TCRdb year 2020). Inclusive of the bounding cysteine and phenylalanine, the CDR3 is 15 residues long. The entry retains the CDR3 DNA only, 45 bases that are in frame from base 1. V is pared back by 3 bases and J by 2 bases, with 13 bases lying between the germline termini. For CDR1 and CDR2, the germline V gene lists ENHRY and SYGVKD. As for this clone: Its antigen specificity is not known. Base qualities are not recorded, but no much larger clone differs from it by a single base.

Libraries were made using the immunoSEQ multiplex PCR assay. TCRdb carries this immuneACCESS record with in-frame sequences only. Its versions omit some clonotypes, under half of them owing to an unresolved V gene in the studies checked, with the rest unexplained. This sample is represented by about 150,000 clones; 93% of them were singletons. The ten largest account for around 2.4% of the sample. This chain joins TRBV10-3 to TRBJ1-1, with the D gene uncertain. Specimen: blood. This TCR was recovered from a man between 45 and 60 years old in good health. The CDR3 corresponds to CAISDTGGPNTEAFF. In nucleotides, the sequence is TGTGCCATCAGTGATACGGGAGGACCCAACACTGAAGCTTTCTTT.